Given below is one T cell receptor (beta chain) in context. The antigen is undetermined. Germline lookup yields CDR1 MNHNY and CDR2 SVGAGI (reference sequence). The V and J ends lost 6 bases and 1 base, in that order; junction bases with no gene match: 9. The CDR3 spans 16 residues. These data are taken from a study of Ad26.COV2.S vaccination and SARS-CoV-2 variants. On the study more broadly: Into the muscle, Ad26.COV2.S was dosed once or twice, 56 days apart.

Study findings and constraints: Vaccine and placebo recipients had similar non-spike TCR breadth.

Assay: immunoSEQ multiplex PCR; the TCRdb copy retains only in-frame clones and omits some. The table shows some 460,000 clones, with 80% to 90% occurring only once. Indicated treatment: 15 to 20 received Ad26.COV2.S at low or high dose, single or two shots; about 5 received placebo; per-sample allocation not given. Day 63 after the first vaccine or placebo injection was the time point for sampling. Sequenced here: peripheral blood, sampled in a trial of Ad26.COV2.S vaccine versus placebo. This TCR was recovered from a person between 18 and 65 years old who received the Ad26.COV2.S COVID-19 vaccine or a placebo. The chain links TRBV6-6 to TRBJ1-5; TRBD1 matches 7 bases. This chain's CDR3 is CASRPGTEVSNQPQHF. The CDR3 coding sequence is TGTGCCAGCAGGCCCGGGACAGAGGTCAGCAATCAGCCCCAGCATTTT.